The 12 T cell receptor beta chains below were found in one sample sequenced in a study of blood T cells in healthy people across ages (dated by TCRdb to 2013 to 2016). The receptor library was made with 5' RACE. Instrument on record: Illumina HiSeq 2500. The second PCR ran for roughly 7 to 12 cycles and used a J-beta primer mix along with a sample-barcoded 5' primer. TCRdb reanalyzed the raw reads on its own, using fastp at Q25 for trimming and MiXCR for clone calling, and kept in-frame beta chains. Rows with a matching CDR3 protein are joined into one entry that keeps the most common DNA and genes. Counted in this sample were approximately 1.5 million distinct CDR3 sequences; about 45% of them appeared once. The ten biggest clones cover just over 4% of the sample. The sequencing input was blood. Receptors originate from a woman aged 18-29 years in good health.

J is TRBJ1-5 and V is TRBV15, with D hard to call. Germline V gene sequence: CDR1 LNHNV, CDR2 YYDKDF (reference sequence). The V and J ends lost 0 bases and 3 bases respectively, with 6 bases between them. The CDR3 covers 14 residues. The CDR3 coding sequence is TGTGCCACCAGCAGAGAGGCCGACAATCAGCCCCAGCATTTT. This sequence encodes CATSREADNQPQHF.

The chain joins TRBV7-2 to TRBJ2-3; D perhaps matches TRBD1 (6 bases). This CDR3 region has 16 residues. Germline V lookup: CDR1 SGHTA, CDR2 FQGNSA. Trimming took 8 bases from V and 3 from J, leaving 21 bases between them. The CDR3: CASQRPTGTGTDTQYF. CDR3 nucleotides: TGTGCCAGCCAACGCCCCACAGGGACGGGTACAGATACGCAGTATTTT.

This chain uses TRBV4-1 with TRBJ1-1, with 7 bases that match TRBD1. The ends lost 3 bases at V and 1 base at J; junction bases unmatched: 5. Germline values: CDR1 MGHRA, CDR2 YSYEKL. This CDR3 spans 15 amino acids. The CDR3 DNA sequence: TGCGCCAGCAGCCACTGGACAGGAGGGAACACTGAAGCTTTCTTT. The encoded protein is CASSHWTGGNTEAFF.

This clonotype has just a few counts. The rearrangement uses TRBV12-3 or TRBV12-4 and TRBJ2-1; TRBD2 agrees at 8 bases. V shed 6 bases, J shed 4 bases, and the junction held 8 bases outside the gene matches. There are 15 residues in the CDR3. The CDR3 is CASSRPGLVYNEQFF. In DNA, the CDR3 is TGTGCCAGCAGCCGCCCGGGACTAGTTTACAATGAGCAGTTCTTC.

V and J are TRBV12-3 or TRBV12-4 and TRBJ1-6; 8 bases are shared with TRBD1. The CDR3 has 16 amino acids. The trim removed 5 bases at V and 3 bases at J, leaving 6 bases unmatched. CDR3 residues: CASSPGTGNYNSPLHF. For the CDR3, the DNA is TGTGCCAGCAGTCCCGGGACAGGCAACTATAATTCACCCCTCCACTTT.

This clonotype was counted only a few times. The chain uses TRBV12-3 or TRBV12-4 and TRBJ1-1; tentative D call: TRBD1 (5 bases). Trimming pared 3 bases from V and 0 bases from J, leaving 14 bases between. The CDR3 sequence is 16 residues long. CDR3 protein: CASSFDSGRLNTEAFF. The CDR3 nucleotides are TGTGCCAGCAGTTTCGATTCGGGGCGGCTGAACACTGAAGCTTTCTTT.

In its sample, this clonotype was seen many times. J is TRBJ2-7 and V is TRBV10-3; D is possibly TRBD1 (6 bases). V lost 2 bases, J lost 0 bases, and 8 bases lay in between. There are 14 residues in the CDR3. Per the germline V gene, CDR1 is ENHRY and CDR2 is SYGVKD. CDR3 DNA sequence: TGTGCCATCAGTGAGGCGGACAGCTCCTACGAGCAGTACTTC. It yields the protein CAISEADSSYEQYF.

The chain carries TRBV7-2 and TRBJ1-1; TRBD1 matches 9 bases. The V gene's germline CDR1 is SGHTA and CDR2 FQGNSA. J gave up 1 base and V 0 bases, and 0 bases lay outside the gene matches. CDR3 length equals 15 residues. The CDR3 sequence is CASSLADRGNTEAFF. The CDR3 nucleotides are TGTGCCAGCAGCTTAGCGGACAGGGGGAACACTGAAGCTTTCTTT.

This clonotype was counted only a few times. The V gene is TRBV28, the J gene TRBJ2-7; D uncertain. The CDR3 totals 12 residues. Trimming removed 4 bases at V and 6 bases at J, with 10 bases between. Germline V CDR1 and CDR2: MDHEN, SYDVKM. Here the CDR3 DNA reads TGTGCCAGCAGTTCTGATCCCTTCGAGCAGTACTTC. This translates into CASSSDPFEQYF.

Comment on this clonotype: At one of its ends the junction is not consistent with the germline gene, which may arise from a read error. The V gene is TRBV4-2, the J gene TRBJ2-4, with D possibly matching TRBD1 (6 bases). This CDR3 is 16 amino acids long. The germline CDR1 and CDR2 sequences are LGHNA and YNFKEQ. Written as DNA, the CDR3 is TGTGCCAGCAGCCAAGAGAGGGGGAGAGCCAAAAACAGTCAGTACTTC. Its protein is CASSQERGRAKNSQYF.

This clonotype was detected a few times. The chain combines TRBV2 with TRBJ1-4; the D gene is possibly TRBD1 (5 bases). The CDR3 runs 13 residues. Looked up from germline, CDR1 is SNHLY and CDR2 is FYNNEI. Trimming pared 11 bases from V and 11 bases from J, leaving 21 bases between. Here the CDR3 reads CASRDGQKGKLFF. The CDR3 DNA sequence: TGTGCCTCACGGGACGGACAAAAAGGGAAACTGTTTTTT.

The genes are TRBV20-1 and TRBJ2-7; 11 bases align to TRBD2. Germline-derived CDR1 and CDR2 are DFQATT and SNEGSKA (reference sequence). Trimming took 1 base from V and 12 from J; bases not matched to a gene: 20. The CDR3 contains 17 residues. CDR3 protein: CSARVAVGLAAGETPYF. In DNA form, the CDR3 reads TGCAGTGCTAGAGTAGCGGTGGGACTAGCGGCCGGAGAGACCCCGTACTTC.